This T cell receptor (beta chain) emerged from a study of beta chain features in type 1 diabetes (dated by TCRdb to 2016 to 2019). As for the study more broadly: Mean age, gender distribution, total cell number and subset yield were not different between patients and healthy donors. A total of 90 million to 140 million sorted cells were examined across all samples, and RNA yield correlated strongly with the number of cells per subset. The study compared the TCRB repertoires of sorted circulating CD4+ T cell subsets in recently diagnosed type 1 diabetes patients with those in matched healthy donors. Regulatory and stem cell-like memory subsets were obtained from only 8 patients and roughly 8 healthy donors, while naive and central memory subsets were obtained from all 30 or so donors.

What the research found in general, with its limitations: HLA sub-analyses involved small numbers of individuals, so any influence of HLA type on TCRB rearrangement remained unresolved. Shorter templates might be favored by PCR, yet because patient and control samples were amplified and corrected together, any such skew would affect both groups equally. Naive, central memory and regulatory TCRB repertoires appeared to be more alike among patients than among healthy donors. Because cDNA rather than genomic DNA was sequenced, highly expressing activated cells could have been over-represented, although no difference in activation and CD3 levels was found between groups. A moderate but significant shortening of TCRB CDR3 length was observed in type 1 diabetes patients in all four CD4+ subsets. At VDJ recombination sites, patients with type 1 diabetes made fewer insertions and deleted more nucleotides, a pattern implying thymic rearrangement abnormalities.

In regard to this clone: Its antigen has not been determined. No much larger clonotype is one base removed from it; base qualities were not supplied.

Each donor gave one peripheral blood draw, averaging approximately 0.12 L, which was collected into heparinised tubes. Using a panel that included CD45RO, CCR7, CD25, CD127, CD95 and CD27, naive, central memory, regulatory and stem cell-like memory CD4+ T cells were sorted on a BD FACSAria II. Every sorted population had a purity above 95%. Right away, PBMCs were isolated by Lymphoprep density gradient centrifugation and were stained directly, with no culture step. So that batch effects would be minimized, each experiment stained and sorted samples in pairs, pairing one healthy donor with one patient. The entire amount of isolated RNA was reverse transcribed using the High Capacity cDNA Reverse Transcription Kit, so the sequenced TCRB transcripts were expressed ones. Deep immunoSEQ sequencing was applied to naive, central memory and regulatory T cell samples, giving an average of about 3.7 million total reads per sample. Sorted cells were lysed in RLT buffer, and RNA was extracted using DNase-treated RNeasy Micro or Mini kits according to cell number. To prevent cross-contamination, every cell subset was processed on its own, while patient and healthy donor samples were processed together. TCRB sequences were amplified from cDNA with the immunoSEQ multiplex PCR, producing 87-bp fragments spanning the CDR3 region. Sequencing of the amplicons was done on the Illumina HiSeq platform. The source study handled its data this way. Synthetic template baselines were used to correct PCR bias computationally, reads within Hamming distance 2 were collapsed, and singletons that could not be merged were discarded. Reads were aligned to IMGT to assign V, D and J genes, CDR3 length, and insertions or deletions at six rearrangement sites. Within each subset, clonotype counts were normalized to sorted cell number, after which true diversity and Gini coefficients were computed with the tcR R package. Repertoire sharing was quantified using the overlap coefficient calculated on TCRB nucleotide sequences. TCRdb mirrors the immuneACCESS table, restricted to in-frame sequences. Some clones are absent from its copies; in checked studies, under half trace to an unresolved V gene, and the reason for the others is unknown. V, J and clone size are taken as reported in that table, and D and trimming were inferred from the DNA itself. The sample profile shows 150,000 to 190,000 clones; approximately 10% of them were found once. Of the sample, 0.45% to 0.5% falls within the top ten clones.

The sample taken for sequencing was central memory CD4+ T cells from blood. This TCR derives from a man aged 25 to 40 with type 1 diabetes.

The DNA reads as follows: TGTGCCAGCAGCTTCTTCAGGGACACTGAAGCTTTCTTT. The encoded protein is CASSFFRDTEAFF. The chain is encoded by TRBV7-9 joined to TRBJ1-1; TRBD1 might be the D gene, on 5 matching bases. The germline V gene (reference sequence) provides CDR1 SEHNR and CDR2 FQNEAQ. Spanning cysteine to phenylalanine, the CDR3 consists of 13 amino acids. Kept here is only the CDR3 DNA, which spans 39 bases and is read in frame from base 1. V loses 3 bases of germline sequence and J loses 3 bases, and the interval between the two ends is 8 bases.